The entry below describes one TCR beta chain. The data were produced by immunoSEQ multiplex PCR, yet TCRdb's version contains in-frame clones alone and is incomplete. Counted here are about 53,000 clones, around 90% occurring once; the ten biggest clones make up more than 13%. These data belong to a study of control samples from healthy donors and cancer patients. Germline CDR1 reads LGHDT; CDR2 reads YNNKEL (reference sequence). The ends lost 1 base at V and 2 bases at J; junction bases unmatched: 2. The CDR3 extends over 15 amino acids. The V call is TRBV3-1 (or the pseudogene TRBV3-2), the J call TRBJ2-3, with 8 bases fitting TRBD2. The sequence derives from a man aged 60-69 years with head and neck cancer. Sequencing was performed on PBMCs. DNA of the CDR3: TGTGCCAGCAGCCAAGCGGGGGGGTACACAGATACGCAGTATTTT. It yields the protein CASSQAGGYTDTQYF.